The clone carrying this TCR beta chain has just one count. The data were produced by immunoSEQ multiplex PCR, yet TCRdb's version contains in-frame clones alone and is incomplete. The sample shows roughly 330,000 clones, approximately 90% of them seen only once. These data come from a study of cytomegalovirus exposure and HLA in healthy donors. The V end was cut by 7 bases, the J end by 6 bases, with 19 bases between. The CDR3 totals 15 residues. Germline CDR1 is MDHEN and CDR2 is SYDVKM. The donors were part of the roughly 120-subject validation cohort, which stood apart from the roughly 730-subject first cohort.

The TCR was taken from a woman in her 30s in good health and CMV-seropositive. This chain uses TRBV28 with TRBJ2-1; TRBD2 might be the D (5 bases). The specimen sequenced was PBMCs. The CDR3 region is CASNILRAGTNEQFF. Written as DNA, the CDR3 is TGTGCCAGCAACATCCTGAGGGCCGGCACCAATGAGCAGTTCTTC.